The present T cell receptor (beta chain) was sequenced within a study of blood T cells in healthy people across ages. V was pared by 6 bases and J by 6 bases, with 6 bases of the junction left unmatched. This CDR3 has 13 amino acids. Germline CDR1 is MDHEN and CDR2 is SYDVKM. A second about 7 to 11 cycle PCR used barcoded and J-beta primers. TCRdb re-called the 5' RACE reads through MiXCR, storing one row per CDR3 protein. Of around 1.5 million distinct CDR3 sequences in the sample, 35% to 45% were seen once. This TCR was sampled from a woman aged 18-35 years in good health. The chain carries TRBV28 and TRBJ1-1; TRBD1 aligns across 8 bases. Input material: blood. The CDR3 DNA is TGTGCCAGCAGCGGACAGGGCTATGCTGAAGCTTTCTTT. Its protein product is CASSGQGYAEAFF. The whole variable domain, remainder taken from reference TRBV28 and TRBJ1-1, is DVKVTQSSRYLVKRTGEKVFLECVQDMDHENMFWYRQDPGLGLRLIYFSYDVKMKEKGDIPEGYSVSREKKERFSLILESASTNQTSMYLCASSGQGYAEAFFGQGTRLTVV.